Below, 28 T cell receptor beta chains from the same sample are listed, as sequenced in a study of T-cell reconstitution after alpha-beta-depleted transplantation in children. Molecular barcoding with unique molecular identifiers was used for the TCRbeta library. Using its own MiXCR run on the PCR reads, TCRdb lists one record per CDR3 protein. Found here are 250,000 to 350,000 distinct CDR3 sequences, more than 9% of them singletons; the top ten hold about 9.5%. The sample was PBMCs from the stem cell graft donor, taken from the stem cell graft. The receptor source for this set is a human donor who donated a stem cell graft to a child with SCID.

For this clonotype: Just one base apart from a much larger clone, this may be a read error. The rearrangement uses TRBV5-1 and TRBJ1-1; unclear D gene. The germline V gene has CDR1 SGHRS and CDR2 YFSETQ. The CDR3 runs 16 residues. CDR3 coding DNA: TGCGCCAGCAGCCCAACGACCGGTCCCTCGAACACTGAAGCTTTATTT. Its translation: CASSPTTGPSNTEALF.

DNA for the CDR3: TGCGCCAGCAGCCAAGAACCCGGGGTAAGGTCACCCCTCCACTTT. This sequence encodes CASSQEPGVRSPLHF. The rearrangement joins TRBV4-1 to TRBJ1-6; D is unresolved. This CDR3 contains 15 residues. V was shortened by 0 bases and J by 10 bases, with 13 bases between the two germline ends. Germline values: CDR1 MGHRA, CDR2 YSYEKL.

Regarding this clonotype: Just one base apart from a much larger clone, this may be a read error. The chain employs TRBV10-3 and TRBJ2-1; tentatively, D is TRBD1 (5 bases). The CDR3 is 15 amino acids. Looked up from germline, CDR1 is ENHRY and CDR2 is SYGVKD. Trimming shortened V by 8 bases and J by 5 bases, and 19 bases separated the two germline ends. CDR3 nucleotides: TGTGCCATCGCTCCCTGGACAAAGACCGACAATGAGCAGTTCTTC. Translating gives CAIAPWTKTDNEQFF.

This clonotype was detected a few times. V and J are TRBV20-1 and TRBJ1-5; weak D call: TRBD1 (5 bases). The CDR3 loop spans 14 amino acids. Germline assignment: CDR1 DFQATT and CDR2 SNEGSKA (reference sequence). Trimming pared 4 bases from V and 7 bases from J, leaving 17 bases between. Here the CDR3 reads CSATYRGEGQPQHF. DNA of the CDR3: TGCAGTGCTACGTACCGGGGGGAAGGGCAGCCCCAGCATTTT.

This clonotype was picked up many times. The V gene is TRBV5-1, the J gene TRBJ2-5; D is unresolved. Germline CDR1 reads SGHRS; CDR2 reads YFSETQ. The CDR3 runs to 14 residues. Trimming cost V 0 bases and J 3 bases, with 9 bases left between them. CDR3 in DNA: TGCGCCAGCAGCTTGGATGGCAGAGAAGAGACCCAGTACTTC. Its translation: CASSLDGREETQYF.

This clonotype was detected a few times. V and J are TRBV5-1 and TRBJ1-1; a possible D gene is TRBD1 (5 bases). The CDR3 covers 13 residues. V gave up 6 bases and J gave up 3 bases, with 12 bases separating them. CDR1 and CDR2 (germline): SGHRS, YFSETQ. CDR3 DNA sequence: TGCGCCAGCAACCGGGACCGTTACACTGAAGCTTTCTTT. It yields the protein CASNRDRYTEAFF.

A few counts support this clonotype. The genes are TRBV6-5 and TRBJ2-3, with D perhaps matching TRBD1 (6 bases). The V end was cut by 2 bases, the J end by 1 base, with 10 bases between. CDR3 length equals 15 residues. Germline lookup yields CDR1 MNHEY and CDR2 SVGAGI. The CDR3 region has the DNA TGTGCCAGCAGTTACGGGGGCACCCGCACAGATACGCAGTATTTT. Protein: CASSYGGTRTDTQYF.

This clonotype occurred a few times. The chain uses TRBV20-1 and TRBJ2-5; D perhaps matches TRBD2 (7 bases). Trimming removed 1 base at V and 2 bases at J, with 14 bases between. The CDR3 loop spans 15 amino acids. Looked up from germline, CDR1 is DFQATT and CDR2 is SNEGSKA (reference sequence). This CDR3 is CSARVGGETQETQYF. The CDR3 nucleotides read TGCAGTGCTAGAGTAGGGGGGGAGACACAAGAGACCCAGTACTTC.

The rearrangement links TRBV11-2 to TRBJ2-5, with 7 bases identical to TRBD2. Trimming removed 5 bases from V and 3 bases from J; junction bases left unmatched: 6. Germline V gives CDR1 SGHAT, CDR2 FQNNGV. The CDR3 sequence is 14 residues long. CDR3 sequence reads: CASSLGLMEETQYF. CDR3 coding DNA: TGTGCCAGCAGCCTGGGACTAATGGAAGAGACCCAGTACTTC. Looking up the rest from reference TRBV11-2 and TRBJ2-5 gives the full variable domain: EAGVAQSPRYKIIEKRQSVAFWCNPISGHATLYWYQQILGQGPKLLIQFQNNGVVDDSQLPKDRFSAERLKGVDSTLKIQPAKLEDSAVYLCASSLGLMEETQYFGPGTRLLVL.

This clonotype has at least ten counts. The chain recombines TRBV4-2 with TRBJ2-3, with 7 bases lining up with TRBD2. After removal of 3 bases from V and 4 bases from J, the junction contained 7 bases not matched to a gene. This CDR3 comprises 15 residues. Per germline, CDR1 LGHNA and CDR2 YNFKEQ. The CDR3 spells CASSQISGVSDTQYF. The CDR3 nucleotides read TGTGCCAGCAGCCAGATAAGCGGGGTTTCAGATACGCAGTATTTT.

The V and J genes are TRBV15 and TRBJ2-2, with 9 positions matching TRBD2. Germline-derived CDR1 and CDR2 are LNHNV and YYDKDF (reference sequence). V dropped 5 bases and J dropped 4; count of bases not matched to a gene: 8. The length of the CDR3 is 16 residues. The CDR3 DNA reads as TGTGCCACCAGCCCGACTAGCGGCGCGACCACCGGGGAGCTGTTTTTT. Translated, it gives CATSPTSGATTGELFF.

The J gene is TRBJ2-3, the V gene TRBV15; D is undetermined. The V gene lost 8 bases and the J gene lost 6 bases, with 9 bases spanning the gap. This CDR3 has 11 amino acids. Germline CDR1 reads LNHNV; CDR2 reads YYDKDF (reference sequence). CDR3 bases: TGTGCCACCCAGACCTCCGATACGCAGTATTTT. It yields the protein CATQTSDTQYF.

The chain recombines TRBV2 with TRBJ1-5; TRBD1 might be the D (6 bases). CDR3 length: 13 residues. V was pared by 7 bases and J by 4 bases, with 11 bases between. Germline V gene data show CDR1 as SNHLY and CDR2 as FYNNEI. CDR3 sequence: CASKGGRNQPQHF. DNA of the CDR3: TGTGCCAGCAAAGGGGGTCGGAATCAGCCCCAGCATTTT.

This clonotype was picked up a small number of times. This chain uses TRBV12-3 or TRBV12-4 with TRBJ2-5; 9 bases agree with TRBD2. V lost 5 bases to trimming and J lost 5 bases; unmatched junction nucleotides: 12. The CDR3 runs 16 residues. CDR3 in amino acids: CASSPPGLAPIETQYF. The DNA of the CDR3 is TGTGCCAGCAGTCCCCCGGGACTAGCTCCGATCGAGACCCAGTACTTC.

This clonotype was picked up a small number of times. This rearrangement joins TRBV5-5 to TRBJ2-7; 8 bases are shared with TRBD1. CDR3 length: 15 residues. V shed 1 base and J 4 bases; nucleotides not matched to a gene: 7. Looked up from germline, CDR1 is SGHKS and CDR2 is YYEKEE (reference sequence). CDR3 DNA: TGTGCCAGCAGCTTGCGGTCAGGGGGCGGTTACGAGCAGTACTTC. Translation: CASSLRSGGGYEQYF. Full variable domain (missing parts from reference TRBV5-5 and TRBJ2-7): DAGVTQSPTHLIKTRGQQVTLRCSPISGHKSVSWYQQVLGQGPQFIFQYYEKEERGRGNFPDRFSARQFPNYSSELNVNALLLGDSALYLCASSLRSGGGYEQYFGPGTRLTVT.

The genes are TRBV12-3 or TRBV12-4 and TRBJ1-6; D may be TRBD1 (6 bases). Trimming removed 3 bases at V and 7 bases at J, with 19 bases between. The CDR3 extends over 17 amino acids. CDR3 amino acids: CASSFKAGASGNSPLHF. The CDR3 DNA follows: TGTGCCAGCAGTTTCAAAGCAGGGGCCTCCGGGAATTCACCCCTCCACTTT.

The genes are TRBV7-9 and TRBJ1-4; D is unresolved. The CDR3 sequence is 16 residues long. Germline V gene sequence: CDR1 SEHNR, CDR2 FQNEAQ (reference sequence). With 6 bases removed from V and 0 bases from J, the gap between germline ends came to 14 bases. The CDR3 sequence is CASSKPGPATNEKLFF. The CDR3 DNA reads TGTGCCAGCAGTAAACCCGGACCCGCAACTAATGAAAAACTGTTTTTT.

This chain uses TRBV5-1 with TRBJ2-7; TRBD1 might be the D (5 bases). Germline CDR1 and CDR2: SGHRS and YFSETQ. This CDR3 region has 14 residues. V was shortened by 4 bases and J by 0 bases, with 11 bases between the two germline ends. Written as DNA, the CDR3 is TGCGCCAGCAGCGAACAGGTTAGCTCCTACGAGCAGTACTTC. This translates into CASSEQVSSYEQYF.

This CDR3 is CASSGGQGVTDTQYF. The CDR3 nucleotides read TGTGCCAGCAGTGGGGGACAGGGGGTCACAGATACGCAGTATTTT. The chain uses TRBV25-1 and TRBJ2-3; 11 bases agree with TRBD1. The CDR3 runs to 15 residues. The trim removed 4 bases at V and 2 bases at J, leaving 2 bases unmatched. Germline assignment: CDR1 MGHDK and CDR2 SYGVNS.

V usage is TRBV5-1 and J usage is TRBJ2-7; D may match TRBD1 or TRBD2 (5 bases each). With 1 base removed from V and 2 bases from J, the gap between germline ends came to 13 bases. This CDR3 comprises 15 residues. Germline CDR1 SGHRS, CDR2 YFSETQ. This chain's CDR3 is CASSLNSGPTYEQYF. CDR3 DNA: TGCGCCAGCAGCTTGAATTCGGGGCCGACCTACGAGCAGTACTTC.

CDR3 sequence: CASSPLAGGYSYNEQFF. DNA of the CDR3: TGCGCCAGCAGTCCCCTAGCGGGGGGATACTCCTACAATGAGCAGTTCTTC. The chain has TRBV5-1 and TRBJ2-1; 11 bases line up with TRBD2. After removal of 5 bases from V and 0 bases from J, the junction contained 7 bases not matched to a gene. Germline V CDR1 and CDR2: SGHRS, YFSETQ. The CDR3 loop spans 17 amino acids. Based on the CDR3 plus reference TRBV5-1 and TRBJ2-1, the full variable domain is KAGVTQTPRYLIKTRGQQVTLSCSPISGHRSVSWYQQTPGQGLQFLFEYFSETQRNKGNFPGRFSGRQFSNSRSEMNVSTLELGDSALYLCASSPLAGGYSYNEQFFGPGTRLTVL.

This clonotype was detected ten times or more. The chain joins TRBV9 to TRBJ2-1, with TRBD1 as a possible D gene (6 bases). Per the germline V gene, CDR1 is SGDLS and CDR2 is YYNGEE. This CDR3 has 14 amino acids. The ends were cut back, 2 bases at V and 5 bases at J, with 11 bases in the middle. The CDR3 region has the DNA TGTGCCAGCAGCGTTCAGGGGATGGACAATGAGCAGTTCTTC. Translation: CASSVQGMDNEQFF.

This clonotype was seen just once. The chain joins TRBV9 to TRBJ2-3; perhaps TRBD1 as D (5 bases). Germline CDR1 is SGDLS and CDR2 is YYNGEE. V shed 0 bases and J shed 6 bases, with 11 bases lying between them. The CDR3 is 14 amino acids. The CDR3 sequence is CASSVGSQADTQYF. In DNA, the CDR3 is TGTGCCAGCAGCGTAGGGTCACAGGCCGATACGCAGTATTTT.

The CDR3 region has the DNA TGTGCCATCAGTGAGTCGGGAGTGGGACAGGGTTTGAGGAATGAGCAGTTCTTC. This translates into CAISESGVGQGLRNEQFF. The V call is TRBV10-3, the J call TRBJ2-1, with 9 bases lining up with TRBD1. J was trimmed by 7 bases and V by 0 bases; bases with no gene match: 13. CDR1 is ENHRY and CDR2 is SYGVKD in the germline V gene. This CDR3 has 18 amino acids.

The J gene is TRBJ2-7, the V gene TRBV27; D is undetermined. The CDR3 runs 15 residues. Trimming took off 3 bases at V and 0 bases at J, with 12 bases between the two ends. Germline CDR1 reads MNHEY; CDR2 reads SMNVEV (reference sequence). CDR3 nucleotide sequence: TGTGCCAGCAGTTTCTCTCCTGGTAGCTCCTACGAGCAGTACTTC. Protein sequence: CASSFSPGSSYEQYF.

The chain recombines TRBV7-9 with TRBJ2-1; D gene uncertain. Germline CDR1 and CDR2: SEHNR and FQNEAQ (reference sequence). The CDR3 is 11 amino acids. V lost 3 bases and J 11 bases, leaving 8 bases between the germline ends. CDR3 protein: CASSFGPKQFF. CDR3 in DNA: TGTGCCAGCAGCTTCGGGCCGAAGCAGTTCTTC.

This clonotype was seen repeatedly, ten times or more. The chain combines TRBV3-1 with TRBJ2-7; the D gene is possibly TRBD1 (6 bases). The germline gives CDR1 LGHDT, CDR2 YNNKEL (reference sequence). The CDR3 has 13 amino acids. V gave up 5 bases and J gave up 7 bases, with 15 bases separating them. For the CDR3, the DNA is TGTGCCAGCAGCAACACAGGGCCCCTGGAGCAGTACTTC. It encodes CASSNTGPLEQYF.

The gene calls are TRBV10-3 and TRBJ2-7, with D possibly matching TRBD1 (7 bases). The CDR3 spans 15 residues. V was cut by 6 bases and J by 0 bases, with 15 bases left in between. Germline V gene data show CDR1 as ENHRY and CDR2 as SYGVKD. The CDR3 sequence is CAIREGQKYSYEQYF. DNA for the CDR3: TGTGCCATCAGGGAGGGACAGAAGTACTCCTACGAGCAGTACTTC.